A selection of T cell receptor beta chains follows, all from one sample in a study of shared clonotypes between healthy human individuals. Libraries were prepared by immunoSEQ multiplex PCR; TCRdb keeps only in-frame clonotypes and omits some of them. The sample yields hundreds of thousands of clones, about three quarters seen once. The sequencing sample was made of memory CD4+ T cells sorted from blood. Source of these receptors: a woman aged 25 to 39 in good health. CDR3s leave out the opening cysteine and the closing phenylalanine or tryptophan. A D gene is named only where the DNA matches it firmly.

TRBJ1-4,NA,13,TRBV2,ASSESGVTNEKLF
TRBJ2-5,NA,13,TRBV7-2,ASSLVWGGLETQY
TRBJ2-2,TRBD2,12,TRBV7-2,ASSPRGSPGELF
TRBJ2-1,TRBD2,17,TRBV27,ASSVAGLADNLLVNEQF
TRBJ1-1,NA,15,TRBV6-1,ASSATGFLGVNTEAF
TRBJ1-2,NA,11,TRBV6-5,ASAQGGGYGYT
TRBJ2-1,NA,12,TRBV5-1,ASRGQSSYNEQF
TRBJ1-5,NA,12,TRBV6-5,ASSRSSSNQPQH
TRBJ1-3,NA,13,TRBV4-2,ASSQDPSSGNTIY
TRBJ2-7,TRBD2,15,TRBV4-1,ASSQELGLAGAYEQY
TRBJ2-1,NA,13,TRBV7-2,ASSRDVEAYNEQF
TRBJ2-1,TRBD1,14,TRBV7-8,ASRLTGTVSYNEQF